The rows below give T cell receptor beta chains drawn from one sample of a study of neoadjuvant anti-PD-1 for oral cavity cancer. The assay was immunoSEQ multiplex PCR, and TCRdb's table has in-frame clones only and misses some. Among around 30,000 clones, around nine tenths were seen once, and the ten largest hold 3.5%. The specimen was PBMCs, collected before nivolumab (anti-PD-1) treatment. Receptors originate from a person between 40 and 85 years old with oral cavity squamous cell carcinoma. Each CDR3 is given with its conserved first and last residue. Each record gives: V gene, D gene, J gene, CDR3 protein, CDR3 DNA. D genes are given only for firm matches.

v_call: TRBV6-1; d_call: TRBD1; j_call: TRBJ2-7; cdr3_aa: CASQGTGTGEQYF; cdr3_nt: TGTGCCAGCCAGGGGACAGGGACGGGCGAGCAGTACTTC
v_call: TRBV11-2; d_call: .; j_call: TRBJ1-6; cdr3_aa: CASSLINSPLHF; cdr3_nt: TGTGCCAGCAGCTTAATTAATTCACCCCTCCACTTT
v_call: TRBV27; d_call: .; j_call: TRBJ1-5; cdr3_aa: CARSVGEGSGQPQHF; cdr3_nt: TGTGCCAGATCGGTTGGGGAGGGGTCAGGGCAGCCCCAGCATTTT
v_call: TRBV11-2; d_call: .; j_call: TRBJ2-6; cdr3_aa: CASRHLFSGANVLTF; cdr3_nt: TGTGCCAGCAGACATCTCTTTTCTGGGGCCAACGTCCTGACTTTC
v_call: TRBV10-3; d_call: .; j_call: TRBJ2-5; cdr3_aa: CAISVTETQETQYF; cdr3_nt: TGTGCCATCAGTGTTACAGAGACCCAAGAGACCCAGTACTTC
v_call: TRBV4-1; d_call: .; j_call: TRBJ1-4; cdr3_aa: CASSQDSLRGAREKLFF; cdr3_nt: TGCGCCAGCAGCCAAGATTCTCTCCGGGGGGCTCGGGAAAAACTGTTTTTT
v_call: TRBV2; d_call: .; j_call: TRBJ2-3; cdr3_aa: CASSERGGATDTQYF; cdr3_nt: TGTGCCAGCAGTGAACGAGGGGGGGCCACAGATACGCAGTATTTT
v_call: TRBV11-2; d_call: .; j_call: TRBJ2-5; cdr3_aa: CASSLDLGQIAQYF; cdr3_nt: TGTGCCAGCAGCTTAGACCTGGGACAAATAGCCCAGTACTTC
v_call: TRBV12-5; d_call: .; j_call: TRBJ2-3; cdr3_aa: CASGLDSRTDTQYF; cdr3_nt: TGTGCTAGTGGTTTGGACAGCCGCACAGATACGCAGTATTTT
v_call: TRBV7-9; d_call: TRBD2; j_call: TRBJ2-3; cdr3_aa: CASSLTGGRSTDTQYF; cdr3_nt: TGTGCCAGCAGCTTAACGGGGGGTAGAAGCACAGATACGCAGTATTTT
v_call: TRBV28; d_call: .; j_call: TRBJ1-2; cdr3_aa: CASSYLRNGYTF; cdr3_nt: TGTGCCAGCAGTTACCTCCGAAATGGCTACACCTTC
v_call: TRBV5-1; d_call: TRBD1; j_call: TRBJ2-6; cdr3_aa: CASSVRTGIGANVLTF; cdr3_nt: TGCGCCAGCAGCGTTCGGACAGGGATTGGGGCCAACGTCCTGACTTTC
v_call: TRBV5-1; d_call: .; j_call: TRBJ1-4; cdr3_aa: CASSFGREPGRQNEKLFF; cdr3_nt: TGCGCCAGCAGCTTTGGGAGGGAGCCGGGACGCCAAAATGAAAAACTGTTTTTT